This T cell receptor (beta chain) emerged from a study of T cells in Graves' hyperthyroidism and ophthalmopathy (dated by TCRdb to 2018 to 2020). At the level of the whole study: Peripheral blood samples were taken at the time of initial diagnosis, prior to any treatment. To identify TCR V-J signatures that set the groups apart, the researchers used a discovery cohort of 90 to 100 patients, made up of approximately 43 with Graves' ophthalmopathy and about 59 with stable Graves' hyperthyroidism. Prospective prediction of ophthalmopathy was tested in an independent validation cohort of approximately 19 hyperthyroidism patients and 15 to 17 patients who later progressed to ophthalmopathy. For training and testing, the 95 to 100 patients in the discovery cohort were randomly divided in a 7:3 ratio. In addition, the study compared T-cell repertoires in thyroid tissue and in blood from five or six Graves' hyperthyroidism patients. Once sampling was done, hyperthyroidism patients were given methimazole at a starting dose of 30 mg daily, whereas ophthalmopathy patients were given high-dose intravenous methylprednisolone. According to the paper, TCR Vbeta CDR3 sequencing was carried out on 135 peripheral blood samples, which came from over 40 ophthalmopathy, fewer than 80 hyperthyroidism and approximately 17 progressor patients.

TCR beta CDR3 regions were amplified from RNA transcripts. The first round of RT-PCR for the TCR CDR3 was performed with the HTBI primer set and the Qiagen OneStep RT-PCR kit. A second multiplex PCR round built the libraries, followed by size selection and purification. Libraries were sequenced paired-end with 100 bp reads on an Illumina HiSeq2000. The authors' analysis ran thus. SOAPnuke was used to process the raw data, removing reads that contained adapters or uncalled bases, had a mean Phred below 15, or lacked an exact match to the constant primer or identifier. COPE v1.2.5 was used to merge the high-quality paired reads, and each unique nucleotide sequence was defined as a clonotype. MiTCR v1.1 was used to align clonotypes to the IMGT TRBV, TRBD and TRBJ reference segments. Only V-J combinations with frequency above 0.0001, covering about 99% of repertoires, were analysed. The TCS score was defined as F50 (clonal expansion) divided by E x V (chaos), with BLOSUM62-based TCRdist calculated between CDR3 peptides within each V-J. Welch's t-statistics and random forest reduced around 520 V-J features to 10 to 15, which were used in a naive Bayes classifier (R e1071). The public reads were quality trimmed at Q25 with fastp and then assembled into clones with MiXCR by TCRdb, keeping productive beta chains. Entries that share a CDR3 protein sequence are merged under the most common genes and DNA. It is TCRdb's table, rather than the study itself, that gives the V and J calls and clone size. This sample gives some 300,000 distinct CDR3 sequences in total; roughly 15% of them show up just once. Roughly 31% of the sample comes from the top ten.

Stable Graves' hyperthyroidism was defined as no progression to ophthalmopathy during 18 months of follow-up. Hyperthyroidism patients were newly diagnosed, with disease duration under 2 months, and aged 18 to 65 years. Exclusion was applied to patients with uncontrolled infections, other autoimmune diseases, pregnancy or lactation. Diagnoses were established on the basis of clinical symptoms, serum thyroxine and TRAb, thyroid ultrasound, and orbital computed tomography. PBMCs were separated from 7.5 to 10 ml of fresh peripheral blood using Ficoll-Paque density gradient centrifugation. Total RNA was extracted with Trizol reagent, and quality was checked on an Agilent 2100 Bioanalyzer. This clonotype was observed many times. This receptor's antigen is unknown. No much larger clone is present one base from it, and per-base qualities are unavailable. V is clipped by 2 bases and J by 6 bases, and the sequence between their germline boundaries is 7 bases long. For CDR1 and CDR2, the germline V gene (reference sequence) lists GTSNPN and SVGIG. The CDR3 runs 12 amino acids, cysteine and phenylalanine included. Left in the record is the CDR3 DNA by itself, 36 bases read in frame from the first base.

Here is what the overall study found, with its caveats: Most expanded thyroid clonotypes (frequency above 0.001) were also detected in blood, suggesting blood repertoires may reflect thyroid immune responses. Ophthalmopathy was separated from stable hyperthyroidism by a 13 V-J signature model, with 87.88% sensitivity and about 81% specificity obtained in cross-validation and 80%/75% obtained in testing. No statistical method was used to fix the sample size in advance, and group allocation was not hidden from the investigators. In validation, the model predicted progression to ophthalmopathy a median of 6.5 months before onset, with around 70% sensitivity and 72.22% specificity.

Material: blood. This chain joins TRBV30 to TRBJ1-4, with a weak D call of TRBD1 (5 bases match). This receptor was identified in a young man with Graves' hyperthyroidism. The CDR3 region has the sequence CAWSTGHEKLFF. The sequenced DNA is TGTGCCTGGAGTACGGGACATGAAAAACTGTTTTTT.